These 25 T cell receptor beta chains came from one sample sequenced in a study of T cell responses to AZD1222 COVID-19 vaccine. TCRdb's table, derived via immunoSEQ multiplex PCR, lists solely in-frame clones and lacks some. The table has 110,000 to 150,000 clones, around 94% seen once. The material was peripheral blood, obtained after recovery from COVID-19. Receptors were obtained from an adult who had recovered from COVID-19.

This chain links TRBV9 with TRBJ2-5, with D hard to call. The V end lost 4 bases, the J end lost 5 bases, and 15 bases lay between the germline ends. CDR1 SGDLS and CDR2 YYNGEE come from the germline V gene. This CDR3 comprises 14 residues. This CDR3 reads CASSSGRREETQYF. The CDR3 DNA sequence: TGTGCCAGCAGCTCCGGCCGGCGTGAGGAGACCCAGTACTTC.

V usage is TRBV5-1 and J usage is TRBJ1-1; D is possibly TRBD1 (6 bases). CDR1 and CDR2 (germline): SGHRS, YFSETQ. V lost 3 bases and J lost 5, with 14 bases in between. The CDR3 consists of 14 residues. CDR3 residues: CASSSAGAMTEAFF. Written as DNA, the CDR3 is TGCGCCAGCAGCTCGGCAGGGGCGATGACTGAAGCTTTCTTT.

This chain joins TRBV25-1 and TRBJ2-3, with a possible D match to TRBD2 (6 bases). The CDR3 covers 14 residues. V lost 5 bases to trimming and J lost 5 bases, with 14 bases between them. Germline-derived CDR1 and CDR2 are MGHDK and SYGVNS. The CDR3 is CASSKVGEVDTQYF. The CDR3 DNA reads TGTGCCAGCAGTAAGGTGGGGGAGGTAGATACGCAGTATTTT.

V and J are TRBV18 and TRBJ2-5; TRBD2 matches 7 bases. Germline trimming cut 4 bases from V and 0 bases from J; bases unmatched to any gene: 2. The CDR3 contains 14 residues. CDR1 is KGHSH and CDR2 is LQKENI in the germline V gene. The CDR3 DNA reads as TGTGCCAGCTCACTGGGGGGGAACCAAGAGACCCAGTACTTC. This translates into CASSLGGNQETQYF. Looking up the rest from reference TRBV18 and TRBJ2-5 gives the full variable domain: NAGVMQNPRHLVRRRGQEARLRCSPMKGHSHVYWYRQLPEEGLKFMVYLQKENIIDESGMPKERFSAEFPKEGPSILRIQQVVRGDSAAYFCASSLGGNQETQYFGPGTRLLVL.

This chain links TRBV13 with TRBJ2-4, with 7 bases that match TRBD2. In germline, CDR1 is PRHDT, CDR2 FYEKMQ (reference sequence). V gave up 5 bases and J gave up 8 bases; unmatched junction bases: 6. CDR3 size: 13 residues. The CDR3 spells CASSPPRGDIQYF. Written as DNA, the CDR3 is TGTGCCAGCAGCCCCCCCCGGGGGGACATTCAGTACTTC.

The chain carries TRBV7-9 and TRBJ2-5; D is possibly TRBD1 (7 bases). Germline assignment: CDR1 SEHNR and CDR2 FQNEAQ (reference sequence). Deletions cut 1 base from V and 4 bases from J, with 19 bases between. CDR3 size: 17 residues. CDR3 in DNA: TGTGCCAGCAGCTTAGTAGGTCTGACAGGGAGGAGAGAGACCCAGTACTTC. It yields the protein CASSLVGLTGRRETQYF.

The chain carries TRBV2 and TRBJ2-5, with D maybe TRBD2 (5 bases). CDR1 SNHLY and CDR2 FYNNEI come from the germline V gene. This CDR3 contains 14 residues. Between the trimmed V and J ends, which lost 4 bases and 4 bases, there was a span of 13 bases. The CDR3: CASSATKPGETQYF. The CDR3 nucleotides read TGTGCCAGCAGTGCGACTAAACCCGGAGAGACCCAGTACTTC.

The chain combines TRBV29-1 with TRBJ2-2; maybe TRBD2 (6 bases). Per germline, CDR1 SQVTM and CDR2 ANQGSEA. CDR3 length equals 15 residues. Trimming cost V 6 bases and J 2 bases, with 16 bases left between them. In nucleotides, the CDR3 is TGCAGCGTCCAATGGAGGGTCCCCAACACCGGGGAGCTGTTTTTT. Translating it yields CSVQWRVPNTGELFF.

V and J are TRBV27 and TRBJ1-6; D remains unclear. V gave up 3 bases and J gave up 7 bases, with 10 bases separating them. Germline V gene data show CDR1 as MNHEY and CDR2 as SMNVEV (reference sequence). The CDR3 covers 14 residues. CDR3 sequence reads: CASSLSRSNSPLHF. The CDR3 nucleotides are TGTGCCAGCAGTTTGTCCAGGAGCAATTCACCCCTCCACTTT.

The chain links TRBV9 to TRBJ1-4; 10 nucleotides agree with TRBD1. Germline lookup yields CDR1 SGDLS and CDR2 YYNGEE. This CDR3 is built from 14 residues. After removal of 0 bases from V and 12 bases from J, the junction contained 5 bases not matched to a gene. CDR3: CASSVEGTGVQLFF. CDR3 coding DNA: TGTGCCAGCAGCGTAGAAGGGACAGGGGTCCAACTGTTTTTT.

This chain links TRBV30 with TRBJ2-1; no definite D call. The V and J ends lost 1 base and 7 bases respectively, with 5 bases between them. The germline gives CDR1 GTSNPN, CDR2 SVGIG (reference sequence). CDR3 length: 11 residues. The chain's CDR3 is CAWSALNEQFF. In nucleotides, the CDR3 is TGTGCCTGGAGTGCCCTAAATGAGCAGTTCTTC.

The chain uses TRBV18 and TRBJ2-7; tentative D call: TRBD2 (5 bases). V dropped 3 bases and J dropped 2 bases, with 11 bases sitting between them. Germline assignment: CDR1 KGHSH and CDR2 LQKENI. This CDR3 has 14 amino acids. The CDR3 is CASSPVRGTYEQYF. CDR3 sequence (DNA): TGTGCCAGCTCACCCGTCCGGGGTACCTACGAGCAGTACTTC. Based on the CDR3 plus reference TRBV18 and TRBJ2-7, the full variable domain is NAGVMQNPRHLVRRRGQEARLRCSPMKGHSHVYWYRQLPEEGLKFMVYLQKENIIDESGMPKERFSAEFPKEGPSILRIQQVVRGDSAAYFCASSPVRGTYEQYFGPGTRLTVT.

This chain links TRBV6-2 or TRBV6-3 with TRBJ2-3, with 7 bases lining up with TRBD2. Germline CDR1 is MNHEY and CDR2 is SVGEGT. This CDR3 region has 19 residues. V shed 6 bases, J shed 0 bases, and the junction held 18 bases outside the gene matches. The CDR3 loop reads CASSHLWGRVLGSTDTQYF. CDR3 coding DNA: TGTGCCAGCAGCCACCTTTGGGGGAGGGTCCTCGGGAGCACAGATACGCAGTATTTT.

The chain couples TRBV19 to TRBJ2-1; 12 nucleotides agree with TRBD2. The V gene end was trimmed by 4 bases and the J gene end by 2 bases; junction bases not matched to a gene: 15. CDR3 length: 20 amino acids. The germline CDR1 and CDR2 sequences are LNHDA and SQIVND (reference sequence). The chain's CDR3 is CASSTRGLASGRGTYNEQFF. The CDR3 nucleotides read TGTGCCAGTAGTACTAGGGGCCTGGCTAGCGGGAGGGGCACCTACAATGAGCAGTTCTTC.

The V call is TRBV28, the J call TRBJ1-3; TRBD1 is a possible D gene (5 bases). The germline V gene encodes CDR1 MDHEN and CDR2 SYDVKM. The CDR3 has 14 residues. V lost 11 bases and J 4 bases, leaving 18 bases between the germline ends. The CDR3 is CAAVRGRRGNTIYF. The CDR3 region has the DNA TGTGCCGCCGTCCGGGGCCGCCGGGGAAACACCATATATTTT.

V usage is TRBV28 and J usage is TRBJ1-1; tentative D call: TRBD1 (6 bases). Trimming took 5 bases from V and 2 from J, leaving 15 bases between them. Germline CDR1 MDHEN, CDR2 SYDVKM. The CDR3 length is 15 residues. The CDR3 coding sequence is TGTGCCAGCAGTCCCCCTGACAGGACAAACACTGAAGCTTTCTTT. It yields the protein CASSPPDRTNTEAFF.

This clone was counted a single time. Here the CDR3 DNA reads TGTGCCAGTAGTATAGCCCCCTACAGGGGCGCTAATGAAAAACTGTTTTTT. The encoded protein is CASSIAPYRGANEKLFF. This chain links TRBV19 with TRBJ1-4, with 7 bases matching TRBD1. The CDR3 is made up of 17 amino acids. The germline V gene encodes CDR1 LNHDA and CDR2 SQIVND (reference sequence). V lost 1 base to trimming and J lost 3 bases; unmatched junction nucleotides: 8. The whole variable domain, remainder taken from reference TRBV19 and TRBJ1-4, is DGGITQSPKYLFRKEGQNVTLSCEQNLNHDAMYWYRQDPGQGLRLIYYSQIVNDFQKGDIAEGYSVSREKKESFPLTVTSAQKNPTAFYLCASSIAPYRGANEKLFFGSGTQLSVL.

This chain connects TRBV19 to TRBJ1-1, with 9 positions matching TRBD1. This CDR3 is built from 16 residues. Germline-derived CDR1 and CDR2 are LNHDA and SQIVND (reference sequence). J gave up 4 bases and V 1 base, and 7 bases lay outside the gene matches. CDR3 DNA: TGTGCCAGTAGTATAGTGGGGACAGGGTACCTCACTGAAGCTTTCTTT. Protein product: CASSIVGTGYLTEAFF.

The J gene is TRBJ1-2, the V gene TRBV25-1; the D gene is possibly TRBD1 (5 bases). Per germline, CDR1 MGHDK and CDR2 SYGVNS. V was clipped by 3 bases and J by 14 bases, with 19 bases between them. The CDR3 is 13 residues long. The CDR3 nucleotides read TGTGCCAGCAGTGATCCAACAGGACTGTCAAGGACCTTC. Translating gives CASSDPTGLSRTF.

V is TRBV10-3 and J is TRBJ2-3; 15 bases are a match to TRBD2. Germline CDR1 ENHRY, CDR2 SYGVKD. Trimming at V came to 4 bases and at J to 2 bases, leaving 13 bases not matched to a gene. The CDR3 is made up of 20 amino acids. The CDR3 DNA reads TGTGCCATCAGTGGGGTGGGACTAGCGGGAGGAGGCGTTGTCACAGATACGCAGTATTTT. Residues: CAISGVGLAGGGVVTDTQYF.

This clone has a single count. The chain joins TRBV7-3 to TRBJ2-3; no definite D call. CDR1 is SGHTA and CDR2 is FQGTGA in the germline V gene. V lost 0 bases and J lost 4, with 8 bases in between. The CDR3 covers 14 residues. This CDR3 reads CASSLTVNADTQYF. The CDR3 bases are TGTGCCAGCAGCTTAACGGTGAATGCAGATACGCAGTATTTT.

The rearrangement joins TRBV14 to TRBJ2-2; 8 nucleotides line up with TRBD1. This CDR3 has 16 residues. Germline V gives CDR1 SGHDN, CDR2 FVKESK. With 0 bases clipped from V and 5 bases from J, the junction kept 5 bases outside the gene matches. The CDR3 nucleotides read TGTGCCAGCAGCCAAGAATCGACAGGGGCAACCGGGGAGCTGTTTTTT. Translated: CASSQESTGATGELFF.

V usage is TRBV27 and J usage is TRBJ2-3; maybe TRBD2 (5 bases). This CDR3 is 13 amino acids long. The germline V gene encodes CDR1 MNHEY and CDR2 SMNVEV (reference sequence). V was clipped by 2 bases and J by 3 bases, with 6 bases between them. CDR3 sequence reads: CASSLRETDTQYF. For the CDR3, the DNA is TGTGCCAGCAGTTTAAGGGAGACAGATACGCAGTATTTT.

The CDR3 nucleotides are TGTGCCAGCAGCTTAGACCTCTCAATCACCCCTTCTAGCACAGATACGCAGTATTTT. Amino acids: CASSLDLSITPSSTDTQYF. V and J are TRBV7-2 and TRBJ2-3; no clear D. From germline, CDR1 is SGHTA and CDR2 FQGNSA. V was trimmed by 1 base and J by 0 bases, leaving 20 bases between them. CDR3 length: 19 residues. The whole variable domain, filled in from reference TRBV7-2 and TRBJ2-3, reads GAGVSQSPSNKVTEKGKDVELRCDPISGHTALYWYRQSLGQGLEFLIYFQGNSAPDKSGLPSDRFSAERTGGSVSTLTIQRTQQEDSAVYLCASSLDLSITPSSTDTQYFGPGTRLTVL.

This clone was seen a few times. The rearrangement joins TRBV30 to TRBJ2-5; unclear D gene. Per the germline V gene, CDR1 is GTSNPN and CDR2 is SVGIG (reference sequence). Trimming pared 0 bases from V and 2 bases from J, leaving 7 bases between. The CDR3 totals 13 residues. The CDR3 DNA reads as TGTGCCTGGAGTGTATTGGTACAAGAGACCCAGTACTTC. Translation: CAWSVLVQETQYF. Variable domain in full (rest from reference TRBV30 and TRBJ2-5): SQTIHQWPATLVQPVGSPLSLECTVEGTSNPNLYWYRQAAGRGLQLLFYSVGIGQISSEVPQNLSASRPQDRQFILSSKKLLLSDSGFYLCAWSVLVQETQYFGPGTRLLVL.